The 23 T cell receptor beta chains in this list originate from one sample, sequenced in a study of response to subunit inactivated influenza vaccine (dated by TCRdb to 2017 to 2018). Library prep was done by RT-PCR. Instrument on record: Illumina HiSeq 2500. TCRdb redid the processing of the public reads, applying fastp at Q25 and MiXCR, and retained in-frame beta chains. Every CDR3 protein is listed once, alongside the most common genes and DNA of its rows. The sample data list about 540,000 distinct CDR3 sequences, and approximately 22% of these were observed just once. The ten largest make up 2.5% to 3.5% of the sample. These sequences were also reported in another study, on T cells expressing NK-cell markers. Per the second study: TCR beta cDNA libraries were made by 5'RACE template switching that added a universal primer site and unique molecular identifiers.

The input for sequencing was CD4+ T cells sorted from PBMCs, taken 11 to 12 days after vaccination. The receptors shown here come from a man over 45 who received an inactivated influenza vaccine. Donor details come from another sample of the same person, matched by shared clones.

In its sample, this clonotype was seen a few times. One end of the junction fails to match germline, which may point to a read error. The chain combines TRBV20-1 with TRBJ1-1, with no clear D. The CDR3 spans 9 residues. Germline V gene data show CDR1 as DFQATT and CDR2 as SNEGSKA (reference sequence). This chain's CDR3 is CSARDPRIF. CDR3 coding DNA: TGCAGTGCTAGAGATCCGAGGATCTTT.

This sequence joins TRBV18 and TRBJ2-5; TRBD1 agrees at 7 bases. CDR3 length: 17 residues. The V and J ends lost 0 bases and 5 bases, in that order; junction bases with no gene match: 12. Germline V CDR1 and CDR2: KGHSH, LQKENI. CDR3 sequence reads: CASSPPSGQVMGETQYF. In nucleotides, the CDR3 is TGTGCCAGCTCACCACCGTCCGGACAGGTTATGGGTGAGACCCAGTACTTC. Full variable domain (missing parts from reference TRBV18 and TRBJ2-5): NAGVMQNPRHLVRRRGQEARLRCSPMKGHSHVYWYRQLPEEGLKFMVYLQKENIIDESGMPKERFSAEFPKEGPSILRIQQVVRGDSAAYFCASSPPSGQVMGETQYFGPGTRLLVL.

The sample holds a few counts of this clonotype. The chain recombines TRBV9 with TRBJ2-1; no clear D gene. The CDR3 length is 14 residues. Trimming removed 4 bases from V and 5 bases from J, with 13 bases in between. Per the germline V gene, CDR1 is SGDLS and CDR2 is YYNGEE. The DNA of the CDR3 is TGTGCCAGCAGCTCTCCTCACTGGAACAATGAGCAGTTCTTC. This sequence encodes CASSSPHWNNEQFF.

V is TRBV18 and J is TRBJ2-7; D is unclear. The ends were cut back, 1 base at V and 3 bases at J, with 10 bases in the middle. Germline V gene data show CDR1 as KGHSH and CDR2 as LQKENI. The CDR3 loop spans 14 amino acids. CDR3 nucleotides: TGTGCCAGCTCACCACAGAGCAGTCTCTACGAGCAGTACTTC. This gives the protein CASSPQSSLYEQYF.

Ten or more counts support this clonotype. This chain links TRBV12-3 or TRBV12-4 with TRBJ2-7; TRBD1 matches at 8 bases. The length of the CDR3 is 13 residues. Trimming cost V 3 bases and J 3 bases; bases outside gene matches: 1. The CDR3 protein is CASSFTGGYEQYF. The CDR3 DNA sequence: TGTGCCAGCAGTTTTACAGGGGGCTACGAGCAGTACTTC.

V and J are TRBV7-2 and TRBJ2-2, with D possibly TRBD2 on 5 matching bases. This CDR3 is 14 amino acids long. CDR1 is SGHTA and CDR2 is FQGNSA in the germline V gene. V was trimmed by 2 bases and J by 6 bases, leaving 10 bases between them. CDR3 in DNA: TGTGCCAGCAGCTTATTTGGAGCGGCCGGGGAGCTGTTTTTT. It is translated as CASSLFGAAGELFF. The full variable domain, completed using reference TRBV7-2 and TRBJ2-2, is GAGVSQSPSNKVTEKGKDVELRCDPISGHTALYWYRQSLGQGLEFLIYFQGNSAPDKSGLPSDRFSAERTGGSVSTLTIQRTQQEDSAVYLCASSLFGAAGELFFGEGSRLTVL.

The chain employs TRBV4-3 and TRBJ1-6; D unresolved. Germline assignment: CDR1 LGHNA and CDR2 YSLEER. V gave up 0 bases and J gave up 7 bases, with 10 bases separating them. CDR3 length equals 15 residues. CDR3 in amino acids: CASSQDWTRNSPLHF. CDR3 bases: TGCGCCAGCAGCCAAGACTGGACGCGGAATTCACCCCTCCACTTT.

A few counts support this clonotype. The chain recombines TRBV29-1 with TRBJ1-4, with a possible D match to TRBD1 (6 bases). The V gene lost 7 bases and the J gene lost 8 bases, with 17 bases spanning the gap. In germline, CDR1 is SQVTM, CDR2 ANQGSEA. This CDR3 spans 13 amino acids. For the CDR3, the DNA is TGCAGCGGAAGTCAGGGGTCGGGAGAAAAACTGTTTTTT. As protein: CSGSQGSGEKLFF. The complete variable domain, with remaining parts taken from reference TRBV29-1 and TRBJ1-4, reads SAVISQKPSRDICQRGTSLTIQCQVDSQVTMMFWYRQQPGQSLTLIATANQGSEATYESGFVIDKFPISRPNLTFSTLTVSNMSPEDSSIYLCSGSQGSGEKLFFGSGTQLSVL.

In this sample, this clonotype turned up a few times. The chain has TRBV19 and TRBJ1-1; a weak D match, TRBD1 (6 bases). The CDR3 loop spans 15 amino acids. Germline V gives CDR1 LNHDA, CDR2 SQIVND (reference sequence). The germline V and J ends were trimmed by 3 bases and 1 base, with 12 bases remaining between them. The CDR3 bases are TGTGCCAGTAGTATCGCCCCACAGGGGAACACTGAAGCTTTCTTT. Encoded protein: CASSIAPQGNTEAFF.

The gene calls are TRBV20-1 and TRBJ2-5, with 7 bases identical to TRBD1. Germline loops: CDR1 DFQATT, CDR2 SNEGSKA (reference sequence). CDR3 size: 15 residues. With V trimmed by 4 bases and J by 4 bases, 12 bases remained unmatched. CDR3 nucleotide sequence: TGCAGTGCTAACCCCGAAAGGGGGCCGCGAGAGACCCAGTACTTC. Translating it yields CSANPERGPRETQYF.

This clonotype was seen only a few times. The chain employs TRBV15 and TRBJ2-3, with no clear D. CDR1 is LNHNV and CDR2 is YYDKDF in the germline V gene (reference sequence). Trimming removed 4 bases at V and 4 bases at J, with 6 bases between. The CDR3 extends over 12 amino acids. Written as DNA, the CDR3 is TGTGCCACCAGCACGATAGCAGATACGCAGTATTTT. Translated: CATSTIADTQYF.

The genes are TRBV20-1 and TRBJ1-6, with a possible D match to TRBD1 (5 bases). CDR3 length: 17 amino acids. V was shortened by 6 bases and J by 6 bases, with 24 bases between the two germline ends. Germline V lookup: CDR1 DFQATT, CDR2 SNEGSKA (reference sequence). The CDR3 protein is CSAETGTGVEGNSPLHF. DNA of the CDR3: TGCAGTGCAGAAACCGGGACGGGAGTTGAGGGTAATTCACCCCTCCACTTT.

This clonotype was detected only a few times. V and J are TRBV12-3 or TRBV12-4 and TRBJ2-6; D is undetermined. The CDR3 extends over 16 amino acids. The V end lost 6 bases, the J end lost 0 bases, and 12 bases lay between the germline ends. The chain's CDR3 is CASSVYVFSGANVLTF. The CDR3 region has the DNA TGTGCCAGCAGCGTATACGTCTTCTCTGGGGCCAACGTCCTGACTTTC.

This clonotype was picked up a small number of times. CDR3 sequence (DNA): TGTGCCAGCAGGAAGGGTGTAGGAGGGGCCAACGTCCTGACTTTC. Protein product: CASRKGVGGANVLTF. The J gene is TRBJ2-6, the V gene TRBV5-6; no reliable D call. Germline CDR1 reads SGHDT; CDR2 reads YYEEEE. V dropped 5 bases and J dropped 4 bases, with 13 bases sitting between them. The CDR3 spans 15 residues. Drawing the rest from reference TRBV5-6 and TRBJ2-6, the complete variable domain is DAGVTQSPTHLIKTRGQQVTLRCSPKSGHDTVSWYQQALGQGPQFIFQYYEEEERQRGNFPDRFSGHQFPNYSSELNVNALLLGDSALYLCASRKGVGGANVLTFGAGSRLTVL.

The rearrangement uses TRBV4-1 and TRBJ1-4; D ambiguous. Deletions cut 1 base from V and 7 bases from J, with 7 bases between. The CDR3 runs 13 residues. Germline loops: CDR1 MGHRA, CDR2 YSYEKL. The DNA for the CDR3 is TGCGCCAGCAGCCAAGCGCGTACTGAAAAACTGTTTTTT. Protein: CASSQARTEKLFF.

The chain links TRBV5-5 to TRBJ2-3, with D possibly matching TRBD2 (6 bases). V was trimmed by 2 bases and J by 6 bases, leaving 19 bases between them. Germline assignment: CDR1 SGHKS and CDR2 YYEKEE (reference sequence). The CDR3 contains 16 residues. The CDR3 nucleotides read TGTGCCAGCAGCTTTAGAATCGGCGGAGGGCCGGATACGCAGTATTTT. It translates to CASSFRIGGGPDTQYF.

The chain joins TRBV5-4 to TRBJ2-3, with D unclear. The CDR3 contains 13 residues. Trimming stripped 5 bases from V and 3 bases from J, with 10 bases between. Germline V gene sequence: CDR1 SGHNT, CDR2 YYREEE (reference sequence). CDR3 sequence (DNA): TGTGCCAGCAGAAGAGGTGAAACAGATACGCAGTATTTT. As protein: CASRRGETDTQYF.

This clonotype has a handful of counts. The rearrangement joins TRBV7-2 to TRBJ2-5; D perhaps matches TRBD2 (6 bases). Germline CDR1 is SGHTA and CDR2 is FQGNSA. The CDR3 contains 14 residues. V lost 1 base, J lost 5 bases, and 11 bases lay in between. As DNA, the CDR3 is TGTGCCAGCAGCTTAGGAAGCGGGTTTGAGACCCAGTACTTC. Protein product: CASSLGSGFETQYF.

The rearrangement links TRBV28 to TRBJ2-5; no clear D. V lost 5 bases to trimming and J lost 5 bases, with 15 bases between them. This CDR3 spans 14 amino acids. Per germline, CDR1 MDHEN and CDR2 SYDVKM. In DNA, the CDR3 is TGTGCCAGCAGTCCACCTGCCGGTCCGGAGACCCAGTACTTC. It codes for CASSPPAGPETQYF.

J is TRBJ2-7 and V is TRBV6-2 or TRBV6-3; possibly TRBD2 for D (5 bases). The CDR3 length is 16 residues. Per the germline V gene, CDR1 is MNHEY and CDR2 is SVGEGT. Trimming pared 10 bases from V and 0 bases from J, leaving 22 bases between. The CDR3 DNA follows: TGTGCCATCGGGATGTCGACCCATAAAATCTCCTACGAGCAGTACTTC. Protein: CAIGMSTHKISYEQYF.

V is TRBV5-6 and J is TRBJ2-3; 7 bases line up with TRBD2. Germline lookup yields CDR1 SGHDT and CDR2 YYEEEE. The CDR3 is 16 residues long. With V trimmed by 0 bases and J by 4 bases, 8 bases remained unmatched. CDR3 bases: TGTGCCAGCAGCTTGGCCGGACTAGTAGGAGCAGATACGCAGTATTTT. It encodes CASSLAGLVGADTQYF. Together with reference TRBV5-6 and TRBJ2-3, the CDR3 gives the full variable domain: DAGVTQSPTHLIKTRGQQVTLRCSPKSGHDTVSWYQQALGQGPQFIFQYYEEEERQRGNFPDRFSGHQFPNYSSELNVNALLLGDSALYLCASSLAGLVGADTQYFGPGTRLTVL.

The gene calls are TRBV20-1 and TRBJ2-6; D gene ambiguous. CDR3 length: 12 amino acids. Germline V gene sequence: CDR1 DFQATT, CDR2 SNEGSKA (reference sequence). Trimming cost V 3 bases and J 3 bases, with 3 bases left between them. The CDR3 DNA follows: TGCAGTGCTAGGGATGGGGCCAACGTCCTGACTTTC. It specifies CSARDGANVLTF.

Only a few counts were recorded for this clonotype. The gene calls are TRBV20-1 and TRBJ2-3, with 7 bases identical to TRBD1. Per the germline V gene, CDR1 is DFQATT and CDR2 is SNEGSKA (reference sequence). The CDR3 runs to 14 residues. After removal of 2 bases from V and 10 bases from J, the junction contained 12 bases not matched to a gene. The CDR3 loop is CSARFYRGTSPQYF. The CDR3 DNA reads as TGCAGTGCTAGATTCTACAGGGGCACCTCGCCGCAGTATTTT.